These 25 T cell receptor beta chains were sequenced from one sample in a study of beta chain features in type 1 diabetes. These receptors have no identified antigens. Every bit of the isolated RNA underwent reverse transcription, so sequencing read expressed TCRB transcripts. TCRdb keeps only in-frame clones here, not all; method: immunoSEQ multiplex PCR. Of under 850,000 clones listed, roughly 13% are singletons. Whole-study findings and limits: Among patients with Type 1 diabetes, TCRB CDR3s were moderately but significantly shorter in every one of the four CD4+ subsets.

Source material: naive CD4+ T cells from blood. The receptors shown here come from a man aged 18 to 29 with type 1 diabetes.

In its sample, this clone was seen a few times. The CDR3 loop is CASSLDRTNQPQHF. The CDR3 nucleotides read TGTGCCAGCAGCCTGGACAGGACCAATCAGCCCCAGCATTTT. This chain connects TRBV28 to TRBJ1-5; 7 bases map to TRBD1. The V gene's germline CDR1 is MDHEN and CDR2 SYDVKM. CDR3 length equals 14 residues. The V and J ends lost 6 bases and 3 bases, in that order; junction bases with no gene match: 5.

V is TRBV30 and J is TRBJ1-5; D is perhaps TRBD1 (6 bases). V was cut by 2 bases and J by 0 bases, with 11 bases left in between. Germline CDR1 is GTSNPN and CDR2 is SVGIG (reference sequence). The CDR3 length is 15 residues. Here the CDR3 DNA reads TGTGCCTGGAGTTTGGGGGCCTATAGCAATCAGCCCCAGCATTTT. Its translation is CAWSLGAYSNQPQHF.

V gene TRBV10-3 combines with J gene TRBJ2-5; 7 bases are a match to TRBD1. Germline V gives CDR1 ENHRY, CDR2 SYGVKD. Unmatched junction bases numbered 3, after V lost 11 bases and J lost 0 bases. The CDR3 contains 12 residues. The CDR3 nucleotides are TGTGCCTCTGGGACAGACCAAGAGACCCAGTACTTC. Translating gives CASGTDQETQYF.

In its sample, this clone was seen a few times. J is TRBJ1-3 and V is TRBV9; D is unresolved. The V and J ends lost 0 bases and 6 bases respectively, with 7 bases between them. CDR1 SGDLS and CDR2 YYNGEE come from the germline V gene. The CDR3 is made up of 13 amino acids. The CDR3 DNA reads TGTGCCAGCAGCGTAGGGGAGTCAAACACCATATATTTT. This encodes CASSVGESNTIYF.

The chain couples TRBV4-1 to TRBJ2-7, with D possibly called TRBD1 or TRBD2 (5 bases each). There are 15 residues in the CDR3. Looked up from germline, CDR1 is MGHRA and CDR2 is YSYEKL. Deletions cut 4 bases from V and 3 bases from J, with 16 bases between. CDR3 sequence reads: CASSPRAGLLYEQYF. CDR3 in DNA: TGCGCCAGCAGCCCGAGGGCAGGGCTTCTCTACGAGCAGTACTTC.

CDR3 bases: TGTGCCTGGACCCGGGGCGTCGAGGGCGAGCAGTACTTC. This encodes CAWTRGVEGEQYF. The chain couples TRBV30 to TRBJ2-7, with D perhaps matching TRBD1 or TRBD2 (5 bases each). CDR1 GTSNPN and CDR2 SVGIG come from the germline V gene (reference sequence). V lost 4 bases to trimming and J lost 6 bases, with 16 bases between them. The CDR3 is made up of 13 amino acids. Variable domain in full (rest from reference TRBV30 and TRBJ2-7): SQTIHQWPATLVQPVGSPLSLECTVEGTSNPNLYWYRQAAGRGLQLLFYSVGIGQISSEVPQNLSASRPQDRQFILSSKKLLLSDSGFYLCAWTRGVEGEQYFGPGTRLTVT.

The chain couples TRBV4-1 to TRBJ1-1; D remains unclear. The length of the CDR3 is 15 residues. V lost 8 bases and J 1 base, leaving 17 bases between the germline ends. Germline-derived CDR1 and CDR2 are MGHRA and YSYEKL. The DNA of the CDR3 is TGCGCCAGCGTCGCCTTCGTCAGTAAGAACACTGAAGCTTTCTTT. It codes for CASVAFVSKNTEAFF.

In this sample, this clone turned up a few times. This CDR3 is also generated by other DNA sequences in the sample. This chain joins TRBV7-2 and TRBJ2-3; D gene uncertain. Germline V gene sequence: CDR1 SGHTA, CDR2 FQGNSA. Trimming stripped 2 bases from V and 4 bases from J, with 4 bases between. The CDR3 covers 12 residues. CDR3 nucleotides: TGTGCCAGCAGCTTACCGCCAGATACGCAGTATTTT. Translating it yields CASSLPPDTQYF. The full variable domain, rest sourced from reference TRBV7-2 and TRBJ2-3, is GAGVSQSPSNKVTEKGKDVELRCDPISGHTALYWYRQSLGQGLEFLIYFQGNSAPDKSGLPSDRFSAERTGGSVSTLTIQRTQQEDSAVYLCASSLPPDTQYFGPGTRLTVL.

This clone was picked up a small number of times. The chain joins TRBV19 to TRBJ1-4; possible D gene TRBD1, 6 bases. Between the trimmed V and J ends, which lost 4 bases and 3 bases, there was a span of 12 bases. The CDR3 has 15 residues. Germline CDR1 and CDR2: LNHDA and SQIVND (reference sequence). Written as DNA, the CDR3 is TGTGCCAGTAGTACCTCAGGGGTAGCTAATGAAAAACTGTTTTTT. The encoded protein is CASSTSGVANEKLFF.

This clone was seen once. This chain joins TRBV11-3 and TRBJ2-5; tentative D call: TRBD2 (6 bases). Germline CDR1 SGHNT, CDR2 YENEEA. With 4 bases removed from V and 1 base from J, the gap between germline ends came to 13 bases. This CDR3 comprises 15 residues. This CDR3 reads CASSSQAGTQETQYF. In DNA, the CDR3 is TGTGCCAGCAGCTCCCAGGCGGGGACCCAAGAGACCCAGTACTTC.

The CDR3 coding sequence is TGTGCCAGTAGTTTTCTCCTGGGAGCTAACTATGGCTACACCTTC. Encoded protein: CASSFLLGANYGYTF. The chain joins TRBV19 to TRBJ1-2; D remains ambiguous. V lost 5 bases, J lost 0 bases, and 13 bases lay in between. The V gene's germline CDR1 is LNHDA and CDR2 SQIVND (reference sequence). The CDR3 contains 15 residues. Drawing the rest from reference TRBV19 and TRBJ1-2, the complete variable domain is DGGITQSPKYLFRKEGQNVTLSCEQNLNHDAMYWYRQDPGQGLRLIYYSQIVNDFQKGDIAEGYSVSREKKESFPLTVTSAQKNPTAFYLCASSFLLGANYGYTFGSGTRLTVV.

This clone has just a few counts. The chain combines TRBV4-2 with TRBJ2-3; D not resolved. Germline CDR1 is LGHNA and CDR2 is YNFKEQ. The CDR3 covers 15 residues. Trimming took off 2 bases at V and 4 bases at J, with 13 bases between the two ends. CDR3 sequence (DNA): TGTGCCAGCAGCCAACTCCCATCAATCCCAGATACGCAGTATTTT. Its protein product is CASSQLPSIPDTQYF.

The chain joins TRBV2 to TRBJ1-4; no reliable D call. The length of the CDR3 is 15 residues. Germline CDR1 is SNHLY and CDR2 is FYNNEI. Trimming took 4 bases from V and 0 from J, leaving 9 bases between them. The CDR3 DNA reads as TGTGCCAGCAGTGCCCGACTAGCAACTAATGAAAAACTGTTTTTT. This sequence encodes CASSARLATNEKLFF.

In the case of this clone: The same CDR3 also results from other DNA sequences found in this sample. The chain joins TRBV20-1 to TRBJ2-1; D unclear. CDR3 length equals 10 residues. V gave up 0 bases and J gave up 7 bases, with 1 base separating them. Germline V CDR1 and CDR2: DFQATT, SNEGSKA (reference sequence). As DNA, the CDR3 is TGCAGTGCTAGAGATAATGAGCAGTTCTTC. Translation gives CSARDNEQFF.

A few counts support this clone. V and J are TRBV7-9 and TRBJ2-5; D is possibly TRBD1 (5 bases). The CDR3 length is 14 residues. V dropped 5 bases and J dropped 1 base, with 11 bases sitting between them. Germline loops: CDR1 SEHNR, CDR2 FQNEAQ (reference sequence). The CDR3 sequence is CASSQGDIQETQYF. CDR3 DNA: TGTGCCAGCAGCCAGGGCGACATCCAAGAGACCCAGTACTTC. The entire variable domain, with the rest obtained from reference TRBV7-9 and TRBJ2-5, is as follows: DTGVSQNPRHKITKRGQNVTFRCDPISEHNRLYWYRQTLGQGPEFLTYFQNEAQLEKSRLLSDRFSAERPKGSFSTLEIQRTEQGDSAMYLCASSQGDIQETQYFGPGTRLLVL.

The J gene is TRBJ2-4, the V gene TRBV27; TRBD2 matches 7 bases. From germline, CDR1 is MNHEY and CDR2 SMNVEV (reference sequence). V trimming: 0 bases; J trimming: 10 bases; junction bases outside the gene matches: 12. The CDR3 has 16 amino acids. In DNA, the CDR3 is TGTGCCAGCAGTTTATCCCGCGGGACTAACCCCCAAATTCAGTACTTC. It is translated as CASSLSRGTNPQIQYF.

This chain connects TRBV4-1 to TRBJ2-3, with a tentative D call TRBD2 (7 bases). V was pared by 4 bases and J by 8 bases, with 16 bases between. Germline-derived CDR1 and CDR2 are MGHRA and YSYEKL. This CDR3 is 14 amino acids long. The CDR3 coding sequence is TGCGCCAGCAGCCCAGAGGGGGGGTGGGTTACGCAGTATTTT. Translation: CASSPEGGWVTQYF.

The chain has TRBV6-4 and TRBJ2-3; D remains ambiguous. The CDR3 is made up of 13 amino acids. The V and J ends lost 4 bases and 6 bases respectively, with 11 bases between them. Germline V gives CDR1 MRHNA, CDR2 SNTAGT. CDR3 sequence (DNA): TGTGCCAGCAGTGTCGACACCCGGGATACGCAGTATTTT. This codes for CASSVDTRDTQYF.

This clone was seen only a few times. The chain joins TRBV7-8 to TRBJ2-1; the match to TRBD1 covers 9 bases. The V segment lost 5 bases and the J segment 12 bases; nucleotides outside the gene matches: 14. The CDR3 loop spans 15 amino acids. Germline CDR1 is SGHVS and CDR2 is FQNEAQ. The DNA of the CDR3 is TGTGCCAGCAGCGCCAGGACAGGGGATGTTTCTGTGCAGTTCTTC. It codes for CASSARTGDVSVQFF.

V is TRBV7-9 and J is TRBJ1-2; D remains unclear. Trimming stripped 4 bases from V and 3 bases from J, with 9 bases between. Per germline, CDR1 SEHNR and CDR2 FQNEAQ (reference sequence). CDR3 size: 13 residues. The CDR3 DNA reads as TGTGCCAGCAGCTCCGATACGGACTATGGCTACACCTTC. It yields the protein CASSSDTDYGYTF.

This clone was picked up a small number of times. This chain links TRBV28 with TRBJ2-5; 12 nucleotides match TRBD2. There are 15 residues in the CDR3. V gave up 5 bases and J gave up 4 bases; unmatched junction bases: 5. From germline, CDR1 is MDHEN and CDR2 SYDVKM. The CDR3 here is CASSPGLAGIETQYF. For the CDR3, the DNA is TGTGCCAGCAGTCCCGGACTAGCGGGGATAGAGACCCAGTACTTC.

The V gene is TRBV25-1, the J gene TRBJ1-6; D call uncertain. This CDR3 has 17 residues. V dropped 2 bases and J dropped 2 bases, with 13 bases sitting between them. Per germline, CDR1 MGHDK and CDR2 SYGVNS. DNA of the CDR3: TGTGCCAGCAGTGAAGACATGTGGGGTGCCTATAATTCACCCCTCCACTTT. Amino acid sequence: CASSEDMWGAYNSPLHF.

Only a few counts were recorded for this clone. CDR3 region: CASSEAPQGTQYF. The CDR3 region has the DNA TGTGCCAGCAGTGAAGCGCCCCAAGGAACCCAGTACTTC. The chain is built from TRBV6-1 and TRBJ2-5; D gene unclear. This CDR3 has 13 amino acids. CDR1 is MNHNS, CDR2 SASEGT, per germline. V lost 0 bases to trimming and J lost 8 bases, with 10 bases between them.

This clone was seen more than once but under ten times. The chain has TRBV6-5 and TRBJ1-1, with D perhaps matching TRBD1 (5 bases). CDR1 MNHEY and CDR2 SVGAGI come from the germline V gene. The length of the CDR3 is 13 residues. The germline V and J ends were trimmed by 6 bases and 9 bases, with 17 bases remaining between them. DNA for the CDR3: TGTGCCAGCAGCTATAGAGGGGCCTCCCAAGCTTTCTTT. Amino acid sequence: CASSYRGASQAFF.

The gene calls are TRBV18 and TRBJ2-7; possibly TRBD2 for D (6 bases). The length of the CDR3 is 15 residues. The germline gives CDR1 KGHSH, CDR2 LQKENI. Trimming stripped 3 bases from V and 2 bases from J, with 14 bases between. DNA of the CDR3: TGTGCCAGCTCACCGGCCGGGACTGGCCCCTACGAGCAGTACTTC. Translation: CASSPAGTGPYEQYF.